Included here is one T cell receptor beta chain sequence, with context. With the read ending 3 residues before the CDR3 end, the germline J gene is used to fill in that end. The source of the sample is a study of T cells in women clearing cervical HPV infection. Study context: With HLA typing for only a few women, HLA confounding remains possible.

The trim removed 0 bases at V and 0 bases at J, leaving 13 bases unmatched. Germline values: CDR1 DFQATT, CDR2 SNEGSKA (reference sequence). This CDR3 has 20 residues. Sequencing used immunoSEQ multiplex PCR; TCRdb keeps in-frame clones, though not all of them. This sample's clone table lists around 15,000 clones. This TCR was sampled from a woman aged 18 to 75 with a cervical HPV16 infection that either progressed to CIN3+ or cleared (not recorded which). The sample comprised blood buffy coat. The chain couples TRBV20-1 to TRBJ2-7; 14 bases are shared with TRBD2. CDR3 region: CSARDERLAGGNPSSYEQYF. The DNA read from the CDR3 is TGCAGTGCTAGAGATGAACGACTAGCGGGGGGGAACCCCTCCTCCTACGAG.